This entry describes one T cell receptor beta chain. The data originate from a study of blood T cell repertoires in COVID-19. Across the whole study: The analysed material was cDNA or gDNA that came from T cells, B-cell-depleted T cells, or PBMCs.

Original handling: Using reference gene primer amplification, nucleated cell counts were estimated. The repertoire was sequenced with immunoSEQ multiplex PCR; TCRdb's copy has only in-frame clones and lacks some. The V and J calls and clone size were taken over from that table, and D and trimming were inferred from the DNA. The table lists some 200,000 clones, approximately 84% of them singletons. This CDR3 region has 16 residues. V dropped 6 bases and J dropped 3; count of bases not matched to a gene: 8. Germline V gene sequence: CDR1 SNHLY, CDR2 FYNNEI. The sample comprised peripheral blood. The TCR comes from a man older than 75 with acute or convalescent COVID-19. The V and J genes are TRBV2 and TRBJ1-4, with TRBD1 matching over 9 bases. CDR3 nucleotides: TGTGCCAGCAGCCTCTTACAGGGGGCACCTAATGAAAAACTGTTTTTT. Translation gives CASSLLQGAPNEKLFF.